This record covers a single T cell receptor beta chain. This clone's antigen is unknown. No much larger clonotype is one base removed from it; base qualities were not supplied. This specimen belongs to a study of blood T cells in healthy people across ages (dated by TCRdb to between 2014 and 2017). For context, the study as a whole: Template switching captured roughly one uniquely barcoded TCR beta cDNA molecule per two T cells in model experiments. Age-related changes in TCR beta repertoire diversity were measured in the study by deep sequencing normalized with unique cDNA molecular identifiers. Four age groups were formed from the donors: young (average roughly 15 years), middle-aged (approximately 40), aged (62) and long-lived (82). Two additional independent replicas of 1 million unique cDNA reads from the same blood draw were analyzed for two donors (one aged 18 to 29 and one aged 80 or older).

Study-wide findings and limitations: Observed TCR beta diversity per million T cells fell roughly linearly with age, and a significant reduction was already apparent by age roughly 40. Observed TCR beta diversity correlated strongly with the percentage of naive T cells measured by flow cytometry. Estimates of total diversity based on one million sequenced T cells were considered lower bounds and underestimates. Bulk unsorted PBMC profiling prevented conclusive comparison of naive and antigen-experienced compartments. Donor CMV infection status was unknown, potentially confounding age-related changes in expanded clonotypes. Compared with the aged group, the long-lived group had more naive CD4+ T cells, fewer expanded clones and increased TCR diversity, a pattern suggesting age selection.

The protocol used for the library was 5' RACE. Sequencing relied on an Illumina HiSeq 2500. A second 7 to 11 cycle PCR used a sample-barcoded 5' primer and a J-beta primer mix. Each TCR beta cDNA molecule received a unique molecular identifier from a template-switch 5' adaptor carrying 12 random nucleotides. Each sample yielded at least 3 million CDR3-containing paired-end reads. First-strand cDNA was synthesized from all RNA with the Mint cDNA synthesis kit, primed by a TRBC-specific oligonucleotide. After uracil-DNA glycosylase treatment, a first 18-cycle PCR used universal primers M1SS and BC2_uni_R on all cDNA. As for the authors' bioinformatics: For normalization, 1 million high-quality reads were randomly selected from each sample, with every read carrying a distinct molecular identifier. Reads sharing molecular identifiers were discarded rather than binned into consensus sequences. MiTCR, with a Q25 quality threshold and the strictest error-elimination algorithm, was used for CDR3 identification, clonotype clustering and error correction. A nonparametric unseen species model using Euler transformation provided a lower-bound estimate of total TCR beta diversity. TCRdb took the public reads, trimmed them with fastp at Q25, ran MiXCR for clone calling and kept in-frame beta chains. Rows merge per CDR3 protein into single entries with the most common DNA and genes. TCRdb, rather than the study authors, made the V and J calls. The sample table lists approximately 960,000 distinct CDR3 sequences, roughly 28% of them with a count of one. About 10% of the sample is taken by the ten largest.

Donors were around 37 systemically healthy Caucasian individuals from Russia aged roughly 6 to 90 years. Approximately 10 milliliters of peripheral blood were collected from each donor into EDTA-treated Vacutainer tubes. Ficoll-Paque density-gradient centrifugation was used to isolate PBMCs, with at least 7 million obtained per sample. Total RNA was extracted from PBMCs with Trizol reagent, with at least 6 micrograms obtained per sample. The percentages of naive CD45RAhigh/CD27high T cells were determined by flow cytometry on a PBMC aliquot from every donor. Trimming costs V 0 bases and J 10 bases, and their ends lie 22 bases apart. CDR1 and CDR2 were assigned from the germline V gene (reference sequence) as DFQATT and SNEGSKA. The CDR3 covers 15 residues, taking in both the cysteine and the phenylalanine. The only DNA kept is the CDR3, 45 bases in frame from the first base. This sample also appeared in a second study, on T cells of mothers and their children. That second publication adds: The donors were nine systemically healthy Caucasian individuals, made up of three mothers and their six children. cDNA synthesis consumed the entire amount of extracted RNA, loaded at approximately 1.6 ug RNA in each 15 ul reaction. In the second PCR, sample barcodes and 2-4 random nucleotides were introduced via the M1S primer. More than 8 million TCR beta CDR3 reads were obtained from each mother, and roughly 3.1 million reads were obtained from each child. Thymic selection shapes the output of TCR recombination in a similar way in related and unrelated pairs, and inherited differences have a minor effect. Related mother-child pairs always showed normalized repertoire overlap that was slightly higher than in unrelated mother-child pairs, though the difference was never significant. With a sensitivity of about 100 clones per million clonotypes, no persistent microchimeric T cell clones were detected. To look for features that set related mother-child pairs apart from unrelated individuals, the researchers ran deep NGS to compare the TCR beta repertoires of mothers and children. On average, the children were around 11 +/- 4 years old, while the mothers were about 38 +/- 4 years old. After adapter ligation with NEBNext reagents, the libraries were sequenced on Illumina HiSeq 2000 with 100+100 nt paired-end reads. To prevent cross-contamination, the mother and child libraries were prepared a month apart and were sequenced in separate runs. For each donor, somewhere between about 500,000 and 2,000,000 distinct TCR beta clonotypes were identified. Naive TCR beta clonotypes were estimated from low-frequency clonotypes matched to each donor's FACS-determined naive share, without sorting.

Sample: blood. The chain joins TRBV20-1 to TRBJ2-7, with no confident D gene call. This TCR was recovered from a woman between 40 and 50 years old in good health. The bases read TGCAGTGCTAGAGATGGGTTCCGGGCCTGGGATGCCCAGTACTTC. Translation gives CSARDGFRAWDAQYF.